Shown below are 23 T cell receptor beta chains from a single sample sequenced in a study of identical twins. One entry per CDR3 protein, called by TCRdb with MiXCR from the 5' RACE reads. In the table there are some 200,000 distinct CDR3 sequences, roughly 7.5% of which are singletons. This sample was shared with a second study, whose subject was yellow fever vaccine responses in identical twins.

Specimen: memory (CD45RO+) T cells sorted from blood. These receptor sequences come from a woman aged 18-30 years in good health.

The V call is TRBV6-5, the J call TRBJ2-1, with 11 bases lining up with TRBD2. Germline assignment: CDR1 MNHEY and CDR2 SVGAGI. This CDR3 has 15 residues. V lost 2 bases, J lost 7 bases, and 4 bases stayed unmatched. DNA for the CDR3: TGTGCCAGCAGTTACGGTAGCGGGGGGGTAAATGAGCAGTTCTTC. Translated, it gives CASSYGSGGVNEQFF.

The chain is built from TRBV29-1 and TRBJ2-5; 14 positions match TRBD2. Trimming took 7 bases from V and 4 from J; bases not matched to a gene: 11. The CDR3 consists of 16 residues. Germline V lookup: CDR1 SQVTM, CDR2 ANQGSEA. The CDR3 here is CSGRTSGRSSTETQYF. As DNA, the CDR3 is TGCAGCGGCCGGACTAGCGGGAGGTCATCCACAGAGACCCAGTACTTC. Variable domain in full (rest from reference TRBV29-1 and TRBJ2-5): SAVISQKPSRDICQRGTSLTIQCQVDSQVTMMFWYRQQPGQSLTLIATANQGSEATYESGFVIDKFPISRPNLTFSTLTVSNMSPEDSSIYLCSGRTSGRSSTETQYFGPGTRLLVL.

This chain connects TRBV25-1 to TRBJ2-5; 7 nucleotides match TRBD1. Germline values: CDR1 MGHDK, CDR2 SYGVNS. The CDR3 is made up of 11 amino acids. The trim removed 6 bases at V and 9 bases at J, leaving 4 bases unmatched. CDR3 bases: TGTGCCAGCAGCCAGGGGGACGCCCAGTACTTC. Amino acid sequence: CASSQGDAQYF.

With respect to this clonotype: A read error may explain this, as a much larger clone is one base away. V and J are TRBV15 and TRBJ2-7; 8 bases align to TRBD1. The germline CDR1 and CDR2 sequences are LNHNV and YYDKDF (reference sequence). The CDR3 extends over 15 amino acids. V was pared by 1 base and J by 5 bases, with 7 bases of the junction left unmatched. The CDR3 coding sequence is TGTGCCACCAGCAGAGTCCAGGGGGCTATCAACGAGCAGTACTTC. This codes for CATSRVQGAINEQYF.

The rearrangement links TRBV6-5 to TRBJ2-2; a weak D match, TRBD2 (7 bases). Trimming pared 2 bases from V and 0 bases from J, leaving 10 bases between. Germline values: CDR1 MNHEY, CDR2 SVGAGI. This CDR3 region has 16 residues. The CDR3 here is CASSYRGASNTGELFF. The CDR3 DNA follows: TGTGCCAGCAGTTACCGGGGGGCATCGAACACCGGGGAGCTGTTTTTT.

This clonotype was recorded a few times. CDR3 sequence reads: CASGRYRDSNQPQHF. The CDR3 nucleotides read TGTGCCAGCGGGCGCTACAGGGATAGCAATCAGCCCCAGCATTTT. The rearrangement uses TRBV6-2 or TRBV6-3 and TRBJ1-5, with TRBD1 as a possible D gene (6 bases). Per the germline V gene, CDR1 is MNHEY and CDR2 is SVGEGT. The CDR3 covers 15 residues. Trimming cost V 8 bases and J 0 bases, with 14 bases left between them.

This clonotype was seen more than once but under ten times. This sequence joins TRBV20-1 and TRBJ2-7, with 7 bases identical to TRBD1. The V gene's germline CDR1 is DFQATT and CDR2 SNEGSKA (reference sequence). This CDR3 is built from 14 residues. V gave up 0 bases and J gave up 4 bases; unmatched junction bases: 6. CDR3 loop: CSARDPGGFYEQYF. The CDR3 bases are TGCAGTGCTAGAGATCCAGGGGGTTTTTACGAGCAGTACTTC.

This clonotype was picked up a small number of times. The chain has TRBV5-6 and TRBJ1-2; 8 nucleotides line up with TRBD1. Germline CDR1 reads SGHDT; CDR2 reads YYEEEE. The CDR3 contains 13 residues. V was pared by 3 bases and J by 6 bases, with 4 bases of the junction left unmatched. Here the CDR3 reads CASSSLTGDGYTF. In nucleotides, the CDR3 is TGTGCCAGCAGCTCGTTGACAGGGGATGGCTACACCTTC.

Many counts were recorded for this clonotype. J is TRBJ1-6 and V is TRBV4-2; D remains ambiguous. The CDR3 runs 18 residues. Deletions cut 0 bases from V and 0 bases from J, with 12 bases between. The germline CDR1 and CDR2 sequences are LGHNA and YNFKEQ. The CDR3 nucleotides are TGTGCCAGCAGCCAAGAGGCGACGGCGAGCTCCTATAATTCACCCCTCCACTTT. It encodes CASSQEATASSYNSPLHF.

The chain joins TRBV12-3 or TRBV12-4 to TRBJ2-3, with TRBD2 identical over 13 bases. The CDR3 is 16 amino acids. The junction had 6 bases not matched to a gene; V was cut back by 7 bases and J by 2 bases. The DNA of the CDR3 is TGTGCCAGCAAGGGACTAGCGGGAATACACACAGATACGCAGTATTTT. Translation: CASKGLAGIHTDTQYF.

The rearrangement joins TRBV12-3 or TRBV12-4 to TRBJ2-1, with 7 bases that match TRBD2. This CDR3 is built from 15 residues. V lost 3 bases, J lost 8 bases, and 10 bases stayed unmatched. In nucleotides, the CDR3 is TGTGCCAGCAGTTTGGCGCGGGAGTTTGACGATGAGCAGTTCTTC. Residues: CASSLAREFDDEQFF.

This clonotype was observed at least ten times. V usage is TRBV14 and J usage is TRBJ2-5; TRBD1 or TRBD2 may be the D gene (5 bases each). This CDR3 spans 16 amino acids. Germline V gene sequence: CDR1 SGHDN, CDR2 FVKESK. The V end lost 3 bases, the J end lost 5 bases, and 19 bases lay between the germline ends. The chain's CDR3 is CASSHPGREDGETQYF. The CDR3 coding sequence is TGTGCCAGCAGCCACCCGGGACGGGAAGATGGGGAGACCCAGTACTTC. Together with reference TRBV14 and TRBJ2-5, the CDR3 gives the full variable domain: EAGVTQFPSHSVIEKGQTVTLRCDPISGHDNLYWYRRVMGKEIKFLLHFVKESKQDESGMPNNRFLAERTGGTYSTLKVQPAELEDSGVYFCASSHPGREDGETQYFGPGTRLLVL.

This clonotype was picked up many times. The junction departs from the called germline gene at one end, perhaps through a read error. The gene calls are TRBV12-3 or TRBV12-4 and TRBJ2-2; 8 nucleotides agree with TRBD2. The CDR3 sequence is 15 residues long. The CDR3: CASSLAGQNTGELFF. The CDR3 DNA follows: TGTGCCAGCAGTCTAGCGGGCCAGAACACCGGGGAGCTGTTTTTT.

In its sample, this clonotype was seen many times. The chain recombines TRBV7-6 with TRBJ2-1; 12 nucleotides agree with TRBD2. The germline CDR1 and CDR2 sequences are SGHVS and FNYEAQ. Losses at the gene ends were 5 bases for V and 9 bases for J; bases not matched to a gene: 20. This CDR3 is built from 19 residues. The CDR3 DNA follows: TGTGCCAGCAGCCCCCATTTCCGGACAGAATCTAGCGGGAGGGGTGAGCAGTTCTTC. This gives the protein CASSPHFRTESSGRGEQFF.

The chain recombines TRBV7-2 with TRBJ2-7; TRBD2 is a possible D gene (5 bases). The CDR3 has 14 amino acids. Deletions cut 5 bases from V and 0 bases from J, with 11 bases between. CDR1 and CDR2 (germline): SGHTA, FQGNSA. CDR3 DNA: TGTGCCAGCAGCACCGGCCGGGACTCCTACGAGCAGTACTTC. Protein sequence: CASSTGRDSYEQYF.

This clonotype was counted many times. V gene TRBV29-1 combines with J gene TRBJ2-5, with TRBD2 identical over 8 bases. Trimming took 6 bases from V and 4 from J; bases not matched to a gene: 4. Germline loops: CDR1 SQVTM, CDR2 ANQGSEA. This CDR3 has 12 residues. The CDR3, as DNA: TGCAGCGTGGGACTAGTAGGAGAGACCCAGTACTTC. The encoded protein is CSVGLVGETQYF.

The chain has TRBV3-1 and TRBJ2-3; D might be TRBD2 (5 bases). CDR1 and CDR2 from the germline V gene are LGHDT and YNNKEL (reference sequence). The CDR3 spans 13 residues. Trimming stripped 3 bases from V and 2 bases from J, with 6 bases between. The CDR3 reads CASSHGDTDTQYF. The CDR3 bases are TGTGCCAGCAGCCACGGGGACACAGATACGCAGTATTTT.

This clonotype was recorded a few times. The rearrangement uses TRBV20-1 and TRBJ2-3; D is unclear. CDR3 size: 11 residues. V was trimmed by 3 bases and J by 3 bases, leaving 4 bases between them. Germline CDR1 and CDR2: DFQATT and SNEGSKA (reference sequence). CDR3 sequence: CSASGTDTQYF. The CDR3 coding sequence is TGCAGTGCTAGTGGAACAGATACGCAGTATTTT.

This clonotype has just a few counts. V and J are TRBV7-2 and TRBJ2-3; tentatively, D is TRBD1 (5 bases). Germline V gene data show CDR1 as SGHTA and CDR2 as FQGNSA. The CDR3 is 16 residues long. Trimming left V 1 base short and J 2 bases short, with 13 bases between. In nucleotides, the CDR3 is TGTGCCAGCAGCTTAGGGGCGACAGTGAACACAGATACGCAGTATTTT. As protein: CASSLGATVNTDTQYF.

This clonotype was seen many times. The CDR3 bases are TGCAGTGCTAGAGGAGCGGGGGAGACCCAGTACTTC. It is translated as CSARGAGETQYF. The gene calls are TRBV20-1 and TRBJ2-5; 7 positions agree with TRBD2. V lost 1 base, J lost 5 bases, and 1 base stayed unmatched. Germline V lookup: CDR1 DFQATT, CDR2 SNEGSKA (reference sequence). The CDR3 runs 12 residues.

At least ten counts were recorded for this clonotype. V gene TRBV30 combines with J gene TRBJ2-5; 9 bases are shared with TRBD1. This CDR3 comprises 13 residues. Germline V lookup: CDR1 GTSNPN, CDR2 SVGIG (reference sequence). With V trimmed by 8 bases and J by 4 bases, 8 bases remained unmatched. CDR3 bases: TGTGCCGAAATCACAGGGGGCCGAGAGACCCAGTACTTC. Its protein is CAEITGGRETQYF.

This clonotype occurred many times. The CDR3 DNA follows: TGTGCCAGCAGCCTGAACCCCGGGACTAGCGCCGGGGAGCTGTTTTTT. Protein sequence: CASSLNPGTSAGELFF. This chain joins TRBV3-1 and TRBJ2-2; 10 bases are a match to TRBD2. CDR3 length: 16 residues. CDR1 and CDR2 from the germline V gene are LGHDT and YNNKEL (reference sequence). Trimming at V came to 4 bases and at J to 6 bases, leaving 8 bases not matched to a gene. The whole variable domain, remainder taken from reference TRBV3-1 and TRBJ2-2, is DTAVSQTPKYLVTQMGNDKSIKCEQNLGHDTMYWYKQDSKKFLKIMFSYNNKELIINETVPNRFSPKSPDKAHLNLHINSLELGDSAVYFCASSLNPGTSAGELFFGEGSRLTVL.

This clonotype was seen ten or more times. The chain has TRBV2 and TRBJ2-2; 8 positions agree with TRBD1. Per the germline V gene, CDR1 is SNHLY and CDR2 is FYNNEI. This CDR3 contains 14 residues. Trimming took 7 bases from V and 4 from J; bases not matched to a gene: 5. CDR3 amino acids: CASTRDRSTGELFF. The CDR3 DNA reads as TGTGCCAGCACTAGGGACAGGAGCACCGGGGAGCTGTTTTTT. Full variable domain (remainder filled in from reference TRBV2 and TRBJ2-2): EPEVTQTPSHQVTQMGQEVILRCVPISNHLYFYWYRQILGQKVEFLVSFYNNEISEKSEIFDDQFSVERPDGSNFTLKIRSTKLEDSAMYFCASTRDRSTGELFFGEGSRLTVL.